The T cell receptor beta chain described here comes from a study of cytomegalovirus exposure and HLA in healthy donors. The CDR3 is made up of 15 amino acids. Germline CDR1 SEHNR, CDR2 FQNEAQ (reference sequence). The donors formed part of the approximately 120-subject validation cohort, distinct from the roughly 700-subject first cohort. Overall study results and limits: Some public TCRs appeared in many individuals, while most sequences were rare.

Comments on this clone: Its antigen is unidentified. An end of the junction does not agree with germline; a read error may underlie this.

The table came from immunoSEQ multiplex PCR; TCRdb's copy has only in-frame clones and leaves some out. The sample records about 120,000 clones, 70% to 90% being singletons. Source material: PBMCs. The TCR originated in a woman in her 30s in good health and CMV-seropositive. The chain is built from TRBV7-9 and TRBJ1-1; unclear D gene. The CDR3 coding sequence is TGTGCCAGCAGCTTAGCCGACCCCCGGAGGGCTGAAGCTCTCTTT. It codes for CASSLADPRRAEALF. Filled out from reference TRBV7-9 and TRBJ1-1, the complete variable domain reads DTGVSQNPRHKITKRGQNVTFRCDPISEHNRLYWYRQTLGQGPEFLTYFQNEAQLEKSRLLSDRFSAERPKGSFSTLEIQRTEQGDSAMYLCASSLADPRRAEALFGQGTRLTVV.